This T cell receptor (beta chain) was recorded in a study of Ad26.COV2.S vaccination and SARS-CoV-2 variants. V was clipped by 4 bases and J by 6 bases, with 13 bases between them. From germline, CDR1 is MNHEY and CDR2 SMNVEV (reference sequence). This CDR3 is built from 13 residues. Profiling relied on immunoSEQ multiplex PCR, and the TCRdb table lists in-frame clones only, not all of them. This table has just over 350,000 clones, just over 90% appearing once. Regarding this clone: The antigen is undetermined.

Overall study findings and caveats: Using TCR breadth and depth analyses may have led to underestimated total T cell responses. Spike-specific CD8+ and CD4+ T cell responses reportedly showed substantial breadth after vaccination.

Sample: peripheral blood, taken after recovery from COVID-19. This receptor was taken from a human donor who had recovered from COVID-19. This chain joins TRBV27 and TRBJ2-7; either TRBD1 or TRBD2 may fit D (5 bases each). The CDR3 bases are TGTGCCAGCAGTTCCCCAGGGAGAGGCGAGCAGTACTTC. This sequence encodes CASSSPGRGEQYF.